This T cell receptor beta chain was sequenced in a study of Ad26.COV2.S vaccination and SARS-CoV-2 variants. Across the whole study: Donor was one of the participants in the Ad26.COV2.S arm of the COV1001 trial. Once, or twice with 56 days between doses, Ad26.COV2.S was given intramuscularly.

The protocol was immunoSEQ multiplex PCR, while the TCRdb copy is restricted to in-frame clones and leaves out a portion. The sample lists 500,000 or so clones, approximately 92% seen once, with about 2.5% in the top ten. The treatment here: over 15 received Ad26.COV2.S at low or high dose, single or two shots; about 5 received placebo; per-sample allocation not given. At day 63 after the first vaccine or placebo injection, samples were drawn. An 18-55-year-old adult in Boston served as donor. The vaccine antigen was prefusion-stabilized Wuhan SARS-CoV-2 spike. Germline assignment: CDR1 LNHDA and CDR2 SQIVND (reference sequence). The V end lost 2 bases, the J end lost 0 bases, and 14 bases lay between the germline ends. This CDR3 region has 17 residues.

V usage is TRBV19 and J usage is TRBJ1-3; maybe TRBD1 (6 bases). The TCR comes from a person between 18 and 65 years old who received the Ad26.COV2.S COVID-19 vaccine or a placebo. The sample here was peripheral blood, taken in a trial of Ad26.COV2.S vaccine versus placebo. The CDR3 DNA reads as TGTGCCAGTAGTATATTTGGAGGGGGTGGCTCTGGAAACACCATATATTTT. This codes for CASSIFGGGGSGNTIYF.